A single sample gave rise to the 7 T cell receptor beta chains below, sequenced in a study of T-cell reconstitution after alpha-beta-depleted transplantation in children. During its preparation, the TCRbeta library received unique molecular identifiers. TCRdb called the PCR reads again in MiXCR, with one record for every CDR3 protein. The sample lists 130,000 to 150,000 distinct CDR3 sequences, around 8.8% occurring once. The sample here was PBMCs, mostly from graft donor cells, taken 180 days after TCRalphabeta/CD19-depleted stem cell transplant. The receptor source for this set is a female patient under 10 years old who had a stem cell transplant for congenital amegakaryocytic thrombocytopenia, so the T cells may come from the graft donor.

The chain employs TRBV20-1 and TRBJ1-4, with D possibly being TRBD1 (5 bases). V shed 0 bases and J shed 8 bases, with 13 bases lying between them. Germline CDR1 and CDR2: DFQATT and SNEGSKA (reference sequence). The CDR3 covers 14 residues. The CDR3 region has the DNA TGCAGTGCTAGAGACCCCCGGTGGGGCGAAAAACTGTTTTTT. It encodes CSARDPRWGEKLFF.

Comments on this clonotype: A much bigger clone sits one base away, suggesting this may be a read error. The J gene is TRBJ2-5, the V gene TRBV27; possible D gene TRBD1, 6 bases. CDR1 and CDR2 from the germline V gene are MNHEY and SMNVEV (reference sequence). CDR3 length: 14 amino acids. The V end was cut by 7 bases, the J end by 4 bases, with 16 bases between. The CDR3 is CASTTTGSGETQYF. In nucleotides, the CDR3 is TGTGCCAGCACTACGACAGGATCGGGAGAGACCCAGTACTTC.

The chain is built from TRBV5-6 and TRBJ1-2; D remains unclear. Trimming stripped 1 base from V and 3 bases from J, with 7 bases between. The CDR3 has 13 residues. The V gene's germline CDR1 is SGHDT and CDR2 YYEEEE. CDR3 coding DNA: TGTGCCAGCAGCTTGAATCCACACTATGGCTACACCTTC. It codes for CASSLNPHYGYTF.

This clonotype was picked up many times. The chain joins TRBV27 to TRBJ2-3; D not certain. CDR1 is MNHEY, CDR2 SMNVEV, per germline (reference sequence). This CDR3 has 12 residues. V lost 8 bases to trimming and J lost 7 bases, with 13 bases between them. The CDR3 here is CASGGPPNTQYF. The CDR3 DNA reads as TGTGCCAGCGGCGGACCCCCGAATACGCAGTATTTT.

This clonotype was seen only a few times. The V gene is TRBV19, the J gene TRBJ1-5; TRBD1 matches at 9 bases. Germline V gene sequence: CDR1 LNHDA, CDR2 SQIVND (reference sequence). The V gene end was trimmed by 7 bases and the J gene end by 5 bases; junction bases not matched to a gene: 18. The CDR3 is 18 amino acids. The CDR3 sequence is CASTRGQGFRLVDQPQHF. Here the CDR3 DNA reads TGTGCCAGTACCAGGGGACAGGGCTTTCGTTTAGTGGATCAGCCCCAGCATTTT.

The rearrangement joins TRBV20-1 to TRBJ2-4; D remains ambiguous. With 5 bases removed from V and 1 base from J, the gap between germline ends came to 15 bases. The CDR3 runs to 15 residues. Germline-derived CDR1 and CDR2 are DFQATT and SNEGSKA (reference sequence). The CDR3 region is CSASGVWPAKNIQYF. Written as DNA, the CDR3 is TGCAGTGCTTCTGGTGTTTGGCCGGCCAAAAACATTCAGTACTTC.

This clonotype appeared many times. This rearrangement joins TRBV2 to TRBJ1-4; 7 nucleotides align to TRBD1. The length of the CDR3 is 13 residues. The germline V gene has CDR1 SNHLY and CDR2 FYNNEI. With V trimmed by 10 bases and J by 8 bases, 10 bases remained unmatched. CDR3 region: CATTGTDVEKLFF. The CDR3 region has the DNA TGTGCCACCACCGGGACAGACGTCGAAAAACTGTTTTTT.